The clone carrying this TCR beta chain showed up just a few times. This entry comes from a study of OX40 agonist ivuxolimab in advanced cancers. Study information: There were three patients with partial responses, one having hepatocellular carcinoma and two cutaneous melanoma.

Data came from immunoSEQ multiplex PCR; TCRdb stores just in-frame clones and leaves some out. The table lists about 94,000 clones, 91% of them singletons. The CDR3 loop spans 13 amino acids. The V end was cut by 3 bases, the J end by 4 bases, with 9 bases between. Germline V CDR1 and CDR2: KGHSH, LQKENI. The source is an adult with an advanced solid tumor such as melanoma, head and neck, liver or kidney cancer. V and J are TRBV18 and TRBJ1-2; no definite D call. The starting material was CD4+ or CD8+ T cells sorted from blood, obtained in a trial of the OX40 agonist ivuxolimab. CDR3 loop: CASSPGQTYGYTF. The CDR3 bases are TGTGCCAGCTCACCGGGTCAGACCTATGGCTACACCTTC.